This T cell receptor beta chain originates from a study of T cell responses to AZD1222 COVID-19 vaccine. The data were produced by immunoSEQ multiplex PCR, yet TCRdb's version contains in-frame clones alone and is incomplete. The sample lists over 110,000 clones, around 87% seen once, with 1.5% to 2% in the top ten. Study-wide results and caveats: Regions 160-218 and 743-854 held dominance among vaccine-associated CD4 TCRs, which spanned spike.

The CDR3 contains 12 residues. V lost 6 bases, J lost 0 bases, and 3 bases lay in between. The V gene's germline CDR1 is MNHEY and CDR2 SVGAGI. Of note for this clone: Its cognate antigen is unknown.

The V call is TRBV6-5, the J call TRBJ1-3; D unresolved. The clonotype comes from an adult in good health. Sequenced material: peripheral blood, taken on day 0 of AZD1222 vaccination. The CDR3 DNA is TGTGCCAGCAGGCCCTCTGGAAACACCATATATTTT. Protein sequence: CASRPSGNTIYF.